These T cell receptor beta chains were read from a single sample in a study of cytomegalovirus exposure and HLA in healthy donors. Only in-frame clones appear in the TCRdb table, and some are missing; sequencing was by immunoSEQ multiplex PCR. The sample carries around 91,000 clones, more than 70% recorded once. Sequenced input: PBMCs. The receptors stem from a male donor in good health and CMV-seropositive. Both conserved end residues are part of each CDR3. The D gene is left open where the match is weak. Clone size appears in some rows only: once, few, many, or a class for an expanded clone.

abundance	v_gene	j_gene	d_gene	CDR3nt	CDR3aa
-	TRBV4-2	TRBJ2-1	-	TGTGCCAGCAGCCAAGATTCCACCGGGGTTCCCTACAATGAGCAGTTCTTC	CASSQDSTGVPYNEQFF
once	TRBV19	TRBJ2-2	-	TGTGCCAGTAGTATGGGGAGCCGGGAGCTGTTTTTT	CASSMGSRELFF
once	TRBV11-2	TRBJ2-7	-	TGTGCCAGCAGCTTAGAGGGGACTCGATCCGACGAGCAGTACTTC	CASSLEGTRSDEQYF
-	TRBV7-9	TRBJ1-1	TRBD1	TGTGCCAGCAGCCCTGGGACAGCGAACACTGAAGCTTTCTTT	CASSPGTANTEAFF
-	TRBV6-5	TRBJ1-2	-	TGTGCCAGCAGTTACACCGGAACTATTGGCTACACCTTC	CASSYTGTIGYTF
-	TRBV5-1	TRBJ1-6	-	TGCGCCAGCAGCTTGGAAAACAGGGCCAATTCACCCCTCCACTTT	CASSLENRANSPLHF
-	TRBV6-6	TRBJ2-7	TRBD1	TGTGCCAGCAGTCCGGGAAGAGGGGGCCCCTCCGAGCAGTACTTC	CASSPGRGGPSEQYF
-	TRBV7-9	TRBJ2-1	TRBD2	TGTGCCAGCAGCTTAGCGGGACTAGGATACAATGAGCAGTTCTTC	CASSLAGLGYNEQFF
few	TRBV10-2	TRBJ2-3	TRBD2	TGCGCCAGCAGTGAGCCTAGCGGGGGGGTGCGGGGTACGCAGTATTTT	CASSEPSGGVRGTQYF
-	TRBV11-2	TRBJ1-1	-	TGTGCCAGCAGCCGACAGGAGCTGAACACTGAAGCTTTCTTT	CASSRQELNTEAFF
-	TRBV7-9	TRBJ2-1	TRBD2	TGTGCCAGCAGCGCGGGATGGAGCGGGGGTAACAATGAGCAGTTCTTC	CASSAGWSGGNNEQFF
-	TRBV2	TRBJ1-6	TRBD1	TGTGCCAGCACCCACAACAGGGGAAGCTCCTATAATTCACCCCTCCACTTT	CASTHNRGSSYNSPLHF
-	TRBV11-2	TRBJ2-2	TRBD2	TGTGCCAGCAGCGGACCAGGACTAGCGAGGAACACCGGGGAGCTGTTTTTT	CASSGPGLARNTGELFF
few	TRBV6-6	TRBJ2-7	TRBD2	TGTGCCAGCAGTTACCCGACTAGCGGGGGATTTTACGAGCAGTACTTC	CASSYPTSGGFYEQYF
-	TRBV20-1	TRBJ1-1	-	TGCAGTGCCGGGGTGAACACTGAAGCTTTCTTT	CSAGVNTEAFF
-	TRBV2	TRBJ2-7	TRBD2	TGTGCCAGCAGTAAAATTCGGCTACGAGCGGGAGTTTTCGCCTACGAGCAGTACTTC	CASSKIRLRAGVFAYEQYF
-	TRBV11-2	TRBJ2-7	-	TGTGCCAGCAGCTTTCAAGCGGTGGACTACGAGCAGTACTTC	CASSFQAVDYEQYF
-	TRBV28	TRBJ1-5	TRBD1	TGTGCCAGCAGTTTACCCTTGGGTGGGACAGGGTTTCAGCCCCAGCATTTT	CASSLPLGGTGFQPQHF
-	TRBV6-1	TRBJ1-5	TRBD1	TGTGCCAGCACCGGGACAGTCAATCAGCCCCAGCATTTT	CASTGTVNQPQHF
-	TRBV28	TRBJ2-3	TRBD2	TGTGCCAGCAGTGGCGGGTGGGCTAGCGGACATCTCACAGATACGCAGTATTTT	CASSGGWASGHLTDTQYF
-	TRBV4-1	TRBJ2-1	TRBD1	TGCGCCAGCAGCCACGCGACAGGGGGCCTTGAGCAGTTCTTC	CASSHATGGLEQFF
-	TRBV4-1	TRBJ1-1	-	TGCGCCAGCAGCCTAGCACAGGAATTGAACACTGAAGCTTTCTTT	CASSLAQELNTEAFF
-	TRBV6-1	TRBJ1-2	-	TGTGCCAGCAGCAAGCCCAGGGGCGACTATGGCTACACCTTC	CASSKPRGDYGYTF
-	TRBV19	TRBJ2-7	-	TGTGCCAGTAGTATTCCAGGGATCGCCTACGAGCAGTACTTC	CASSIPGIAYEQYF
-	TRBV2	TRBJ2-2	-	TGTGCCAGCAGTGAAGCCGGGTCATTTTTCCGGGAGCTGTTTTTT	CASSEAGSFFRELFF
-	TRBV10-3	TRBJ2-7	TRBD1	TGTGCCATCAGGACAGGGGTCTCCTACGAGCAGTACTTC	CAIRTGVSYEQYF
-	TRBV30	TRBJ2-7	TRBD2	TGTGCCTGGAGTGTGCCTAGCGGGGGCTACGAGCAGTACTTC	CAWSVPSGGYEQYF
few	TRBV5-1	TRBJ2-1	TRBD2	TGCGCCAGCACCGCCGGGGGGGGATACAATGAGCAGTTCTTC	CASTAGGGYNEQFF
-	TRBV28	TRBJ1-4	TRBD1	TGTGCCAGCAGCCTCCGCCCTAAACAGGGGAAGTCTGAAAAACTGTTTTTT	CASSLRPKQGKSEKLFF
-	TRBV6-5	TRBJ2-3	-	TGTGCCAGCAGTTACGGGGACACTACGCAGTATTTT	CASSYGDTTQYF
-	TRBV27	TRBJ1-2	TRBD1	TGTGCCAGCAGCAACCACAGGGGGGATGGCTACACCTTC	CASSNHRGDGYTF
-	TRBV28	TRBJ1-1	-	TGTGCCAGCAGTTCCCTTGCCGGGAACACTGAAGCTTTCTTT	CASSSLAGNTEAFF
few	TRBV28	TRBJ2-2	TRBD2	TGTGCCAGCGGGCGGGATCGGGGGGGCCAAGGCGGGGAGCTGTTTTTT	CASGRDRGGQGGELFF
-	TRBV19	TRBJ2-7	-	TGTGCCAGTAGTGACACGGCGGGTCCCTACGAGCAGTACTTC	CASSDTAGPYEQYF
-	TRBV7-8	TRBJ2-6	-	TGTGCCAGCAGCTTGTACAGGGCTGGGGCCAACGTCCTGACTTTC	CASSLYRAGANVLTF
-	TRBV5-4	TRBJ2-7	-	TGTGCCAGCAGCCCAGGGGGGACCTACGAGCAGTACTTC	CASSPGGTYEQYF
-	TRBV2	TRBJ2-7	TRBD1	TGTGCCAGCAATACAGGGGGCGCCTCCTACGAGCAGTACTTC	CASNTGGASYEQYF
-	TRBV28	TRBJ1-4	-	TGTGCCAGCAGCCAATCACAGGATACCACGATACTAAATGAAAAACTGTTTTTT	CASSQSQDTTILNEKLFF
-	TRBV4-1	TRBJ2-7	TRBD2	TGCGCCAGCAGCCAAGATCTAGCGGTTTATTACGAGCAGTACTTC	CASSQDLAVYYEQYF
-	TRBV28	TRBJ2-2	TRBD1	TGTGCCAGCAGACGGACAGGCACCGGGGAGCTGTTTTTT	CASRRTGTGELFF
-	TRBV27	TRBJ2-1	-	TGTGCCAGCAGCCAGGGGCCATACAATGAGCAGTTCTTC	CASSQGPYNEQFF
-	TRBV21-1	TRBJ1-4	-	TGTGCCAGCACCCTAGGGGACAGGAATGAAAAACTGTTTTTT	CASTLGDRNEKLFF
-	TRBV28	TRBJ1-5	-	TGTGCCAGCAGTCGGACATGGGGAAATCAGCCCCAGCATTTT	CASSRTWGNQPQHF
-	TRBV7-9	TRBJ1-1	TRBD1	TGTGCCAGCAGCTTAGAGACAGGGTTGGACACTGAAGCTTTCTTT	CASSLETGLDTEAFF
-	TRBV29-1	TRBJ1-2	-	TGCAGCGTTGTTACAGACCTCAACTATGGCTACACCTTC	CSVVTDLNYGYTF
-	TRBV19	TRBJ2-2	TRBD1	TGTGCCAGTGGGGGACAGGGGGTGATCGGGGAGCTGTTTTTT	CASGGQGVIGELFF
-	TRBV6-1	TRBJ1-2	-	TGTGCCAGCAGTGACGGACATGGGGCGCCTAACTATGGCTACACCTTC	CASSDGHGAPNYGYTF
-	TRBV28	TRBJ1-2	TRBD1	TGTGCCAGCAGACCCGGGACAGGGGCAGGCTACACCTTC	CASRPGTGAGYTF
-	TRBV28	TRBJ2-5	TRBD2	TGTGCCAGCAGTTTGTTCGGGGGGGGGCGTCAAGAGACCCAGTACTTC	CASSLFGGGRQETQYF
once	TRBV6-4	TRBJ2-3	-	TGTGCCAGCAGTGTAAGTTACGGAGATACGCAGTATTTT	CASSVSYGDTQYF
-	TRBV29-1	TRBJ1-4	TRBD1	TGCAGCGCCACGACAGGGCGTAATGAAAAACTGTTTTTT	CSATTGRNEKLFF
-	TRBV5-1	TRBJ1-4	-	TGCGCCAGCAGACGGACAACCGCTAATGAAAAACTGTTTTTT	CASRRTTANEKLFF
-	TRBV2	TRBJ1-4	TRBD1	TGTGCCAGCAGCGAGGGGAGGACAGGGGGGAATGAAAAACTGTTTTTT	CASSEGRTGGNEKLFF